Sequencing of this T cell receptor (beta chain) was carried out in a study of CD8 T cells in ankylosing spondylitis. This clonotype occurred many times. Its antigen is currently unknown. Library preparation for TCR beta used quantitative 5'-RACE with molecular barcodes. Each CDR3 protein gets one entry after TCRdb re-called the 5' RACE reads with MiXCR. The sample carries about 130,000 distinct CDR3 sequences, roughly a tenth recorded once. Study-level points and caveats: Matched synovial fluid from ankylosing spondylitis patients was reported to be enriched for disease-linked clones. The disease-linked clones had a CD8+ phenotype and low blood frequencies. What seemed typical of ankylosing spondylitis blood was a TCR beta motif built from several highly homologous variants.

The sample was blood, either unsorted or a sorted T cell fraction (not recorded which). The TCR originated in a male donor with ankylosing spondylitis or in good health (not recorded which).

Here the CDR3 reads CASSMTGDGYEQYF. CDR3 in DNA: TGTGCCAGCAGTATGACAGGGGACGGATACGAGCAGTACTTC. V is TRBV12-3 or TRBV12-4 and J is TRBJ2-7, with TRBD1 matching over 8 bases. The J segment lost 4 bases and the V segment lost 5 bases, leaving 7 bases of the junction unmatched. This CDR3 is 14 amino acids long.